The 26 T cell receptor beta chains given below trace back to one sample, sequenced in a study of siplizumab effects on memory and regulatory T cells. Produced via immunoSEQ multiplex PCR; TCRdb's table is partial and in-frame only. The profile shows about 110,000 clones, more than 90% of them singletons. Sequencing was performed on CD4+ T cells sorted from blood. These receptors came from a human donor in good health.

This rearrangement joins TRBV5-1 to TRBJ2-5; D may be TRBD1 (5 bases). The CDR3 covers 13 residues. CDR1 and CDR2 (germline): SGHRS, YFSETQ. The ends were cut back, 5 bases at V and 4 bases at J, with 12 bases in the middle. In nucleotides, the CDR3 is TGCGCCAGCAGGGTGTTGGGGCGAGAGACCCAGTACTTC. Its translation is CASRVLGRETQYF. Variable domain in full (rest from reference TRBV5-1 and TRBJ2-5): KAGVTQTPRYLIKTRGQQVTLSCSPISGHRSVSWYQQTPGQGLQFLFEYFSETQRNKGNFPGRFSGRQFSNSRSEMNVSTLELGDSALYLCASRVLGRETQYFGPGTRLLVL.

The chain uses TRBV5-6 and TRBJ2-7, with D possibly matching TRBD2 (5 bases). Trimming stripped 4 bases from V and 3 bases from J, with 17 bases between. Per germline, CDR1 SGHDT and CDR2 YYEEEE. There are 15 residues in the CDR3. The CDR3 region is CASSQPSPGYYEQYF. CDR3 in DNA: TGTGCCAGCAGCCAGCCGAGTCCGGGATACTACGAGCAGTACTTC. The full variable domain, with the rest looked up from reference TRBV5-6 and TRBJ2-7, is DAGVTQSPTHLIKTRGQQVTLRCSPKSGHDTVSWYQQALGQGPQFIFQYYEEEERQRGNFPDRFSGHQFPNYSSELNVNALLLGDSALYLCASSQPSPGYYEQYFGPGTRLTVT.

The rearrangement joins TRBV6-1 to TRBJ2-3; no clear D gene. This CDR3 region has 13 residues. The ends were cut back, 6 bases at V and 4 bases at J, with 11 bases in the middle. Germline assignment: CDR1 MNHNS and CDR2 SASEGT. The CDR3: CASRAPKADTQYF. The CDR3 coding sequence is TGTGCCAGCAGGGCGCCAAAGGCAGATACGCAGTATTTT.

This chain connects TRBV18 to TRBJ2-3; the D is unclear. Trimming left V 3 bases short and J 0 bases short, with 4 bases between. This CDR3 comprises 13 residues. Per germline, CDR1 KGHSH and CDR2 LQKENI. The CDR3 region has the DNA TGTGCCAGCTCACCGGCAAGCACAGATACGCAGTATTTT. This gives the protein CASSPASTDTQYF.

The gene calls are TRBV30 and TRBJ2-1; 7 bases align to TRBD2. The CDR3 runs to 12 residues. Germline CDR1 reads GTSNPN; CDR2 reads SVGIG (reference sequence). Trimming took 1 base from V and 8 from J; bases not matched to a gene: 2. For the CDR3, the DNA is TGTGCCTGGAGTGCCCGGGGGGATGAGCAGTTCTTC. Amino acids: CAWSARGDEQFF. The variable domain in full, completed from reference TRBV30 and TRBJ2-1, reads SQTIHQWPATLVQPVGSPLSLECTVEGTSNPNLYWYRQAAGRGLQLLFYSVGIGQISSEVPQNLSASRPQDRQFILSSKKLLLSDSGFYLCAWSARGDEQFFGPGTRLTVL.

This chain connects TRBV7-8 to TRBJ1-4; TRBD1 matches 10 bases. Per the germline V gene, CDR1 is SGHVS and CDR2 is FQNEAQ. There are 15 residues in the CDR3. V trimming: 0 bases; J trimming: 8 bases; junction bases outside the gene matches: 3. The CDR3 DNA reads TGTGCCAGCAGCTTAGCGGGGACAGGGGAGGAAAAACTGTTTTTT. This gives the protein CASSLAGTGEEKLFF. Using reference TRBV7-8 and TRBJ1-4 for the parts outside the CDR3, the full variable domain is GAGVSQSPRYKVAKRGQDVALRCDPISGHVSLFWYQQALGQGPEFLTYFQNEAQLDKSGLPSDRFFAERPEGSVSTLKIQRTQQEDSAVYLCASSLAGTGEEKLFFGSGTQLSVL.

The chain links TRBV19 to TRBJ2-3; TRBD2 aligns across 8 bases. The CDR3 loop spans 15 amino acids. CDR1 is LNHDA, CDR2 SQIVND, per germline (reference sequence). Trimming cost V 5 bases and J 2 bases; bases outside gene matches: 6. The CDR3 spells CASSRGGGFTDTQYF. The CDR3, as DNA: TGTGCCAGTAGTCGTGGCGGGGGGTTCACAGATACGCAGTATTTT.

This clone is a singleton in its sample. The chain uses TRBV5-4 and TRBJ1-2; TRBD1 agrees at 9 bases. Germline V gene data show CDR1 as SGHNT and CDR2 as YYREEE (reference sequence). V lost 4 bases, J lost 6 bases, and 7 bases stayed unmatched. This CDR3 contains 14 residues. The CDR3 sequence is CASSRGQGTDGYTF. As DNA, the CDR3 is TGTGCCAGCAGCCGTGGACAGGGGACAGATGGCTACACCTTC.

The chain joins TRBV5-6 to TRBJ2-3; D may be TRBD1 or TRBD2 (5 bases each). Looked up from germline, CDR1 is SGHDT and CDR2 is YYEEEE. V lost 5 bases, J lost 3 bases, and 16 bases lay in between. The CDR3 sequence is 15 residues long. CDR3 nucleotide sequence: TGTGCCAGCAGTCTACCGGGGCCGAAGACAGATACGCAGTATTTT. Amino acids: CASSLPGPKTDTQYF.

The chain is built from TRBV19 and TRBJ2-2; 12 nucleotides line up with TRBD2. V was pared by 7 bases and J by 4 bases, with 13 bases of the junction left unmatched. The CDR3 runs to 18 residues. Germline V gene sequence: CDR1 LNHDA, CDR2 SQIVND (reference sequence). CDR3 in amino acids: CASTRGLAGLLGTGELFF. The CDR3 bases are TGTGCCAGTACCCGGGGACTAGCGGGTTTACTTGGCACCGGGGAGCTGTTTTTT.

This clone was seen a few times. The chain recombines TRBV7-6 with TRBJ2-7; 9 nucleotides line up with TRBD1. Losses at the gene ends were 1 base for V and 5 bases for J; bases not matched to a gene: 3. The CDR3 has 14 residues. CDR1 is SGHVS and CDR2 is FNYEAQ in the germline V gene. The chain's CDR3 is CASSLGDRVDEQYF. In DNA form, the CDR3 reads TGTGCCAGCAGCTTAGGGGACAGGGTCGACGAGCAGTACTTC. Supplemented by reference TRBV7-6 and TRBJ2-7, the full variable domain reads GAGVSQSPRYKVTKRGQDVALRCDPISGHVSLYWYRQALGQGPEFLTYFNYEAQQDKSGLPNDRFSAERPEGSISTLTIQRTEQRDSAMYRCASSLGDRVDEQYFGPGTRLTVT.

V is TRBV6-6 and J is TRBJ1-5, with 7 nucleotides matching TRBD1. CDR1 and CDR2 from the germline V gene are MNHNY and SVGAGI (reference sequence). The CDR3 consists of 15 residues. V gave up 7 bases and J gave up 2 bases; unmatched junction bases: 8. Written as DNA, the CDR3 is TGTGCCAGCAACTTACAGGGGAATGGCAATCAGCCCCAGCATTTT. Protein: CASNLQGNGNQPQHF.

The chain links TRBV6-6 to TRBJ1-5, with D possibly being TRBD1 (6 bases). Trimming pared 11 bases from V and 11 bases from J, leaving 19 bases between. The CDR3 is 12 amino acids. Germline V gene lookup returns CDR1 MNHNY and CDR2 SVGAGI (reference sequence). The chain's CDR3 is CAGRKEQGAQHF. The CDR3 DNA reads as TGTGCCGGTCGAAAGGAACAGGGAGCCCAGCATTTT.

V gene TRBV6-6 combines with J gene TRBJ2-7; 7 bases are a match to TRBD1. The CDR3 contains 14 residues. The germline gives CDR1 MNHNY, CDR2 SVGAGI (reference sequence). J gave up 4 bases and V 2 bases, and 5 bases lay outside the gene matches. The CDR3 DNA sequence: TGTGCCAGCAGTTACCGAGGGACAGCATACGAGCAGTACTTC. Translated: CASSYRGTAYEQYF.

The V and J genes are TRBV9 and TRBJ1-2; tentative D call: TRBD1 (6 bases). The V and J ends lost 9 bases and 4 bases respectively, with 25 bases between them. This CDR3 contains 16 residues. Germline loops: CDR1 SGDLS, CDR2 YYNGEE. The DNA for the CDR3 is TGTGCCACCAAACCCGGAGAGGCCAGGGGCGCCTATGGCTACACCTTC. Amino acid sequence: CATKPGEARGAYGYTF. The variable domain in full, completed from reference TRBV9 and TRBJ1-2, reads DSGVTQTPKHLITATGQRVTLRCSPRSGDLSVYWYQQSLDQGLQFLIQYYNGEERAKGNILERFSAQQFPDLHSELNLSSLELGDSALYFCATKPGEARGAYGYTFGSGTRLTVV.

This clone was counted once. The chain combines TRBV18 with TRBJ2-1; 15 nucleotides match TRBD2. The V gene end was trimmed by 0 bases and the J gene end by 0 bases; junction bases not matched to a gene: 3. The CDR3 is made up of 19 amino acids. Germline CDR1 KGHSH, CDR2 LQKENI. The CDR3 loop is CASSPPGLAGGRSYNEQFF. The CDR3 DNA reads as TGTGCCAGCTCACCACCGGGACTAGCGGGAGGTCGCTCCTACAATGAGCAGTTCTTC.

The chain links TRBV19 to TRBJ2-4; D gene ambiguous. Trimming removed 9 bases from V and 7 bases from J, with 13 bases in between. Germline lookup yields CDR1 LNHDA and CDR2 SQIVND (reference sequence). The CDR3 sequence is 12 residues long. This CDR3 is CASGYIGNIQYF. The CDR3 nucleotides are TGTGCCAGCGGGTATATCGGGAACATTCAGTACTTC.

Only a few counts were recorded for this clone. The rearrangement links TRBV5-1 to TRBJ2-7, with 7 bases matching TRBD2. The CDR3 contains 16 residues. Germline CDR1 SGHRS, CDR2 YFSETQ. Losses at the gene ends were 0 bases for V and 0 bases for J; bases not matched to a gene: 6. CDR3 coding DNA: TGCGCCAGCAGCTTGGGGGTGGGAGGGAGCTCCTACGAGCAGTACTTC. It translates to CASSLGVGGSSYEQYF.

About this clone itself: At one end, the junction sequence differs from germline, possibly due to a read error. This CDR3 reads CASRLGSWPQETQYF. CDR3 sequence (DNA): TGTGCCAGCAGATTGGGGAGTTGGCCCCAAGAGACCCAGTACTTC. This chain links TRBV5-4 with TRBJ2-5; D may be TRBD2 (5 bases). The CDR3 is 15 residues long. Germline CDR1 SGHNT, CDR2 YYREEE (reference sequence).

The CDR3 loop is CASSKNRGQSGELFF. The CDR3 nucleotides are TGTGCCAGCAGCAAAAATAGGGGACAGTCCGGGGAGCTGTTTTTT. The gene calls are TRBV11-1 and TRBJ2-2; 7 nucleotides agree with TRBD1. Germline V CDR1 and CDR2: SGHAT, FQDESV (reference sequence). This CDR3 is 15 amino acids long. Unmatched junction bases numbered 9, after V lost 5 bases and J lost 6 bases.

V is TRBV19 and J is TRBJ2-4; D not certain. Germline V gene sequence: CDR1 LNHDA, CDR2 SQIVND (reference sequence). Trimming cost V 4 bases and J 0 bases, with 10 bases left between them. The CDR3 contains 15 residues. The CDR3 sequence: CASSTGPIAKNIQYF. As DNA, the CDR3 is TGTGCCAGTAGTACCGGACCCATAGCCAAAAACATTCAGTACTTC.

This chain joins TRBV12-5 and TRBJ1-1; no reliable D call. V was pared by 6 bases and J by 1 base, with 12 bases between. The CDR3 has 14 amino acids. CDR1 and CDR2 from the germline V gene are LGHNT and FRNRAP. CDR3 nucleotides: TGTGCTAGTGGGGTAGATGGACGGAACACTGAAGCTTTCTTT. Protein sequence: CASGVDGRNTEAFF.

The gene calls are TRBV7-6 and TRBJ2-5; 7 bases are a match to TRBD2. The V gene end was trimmed by 6 bases and the J gene end by 0 bases; junction bases not matched to a gene: 7. The CDR3 consists of 15 residues. The germline CDR1 and CDR2 sequences are SGHVS and FNYEAQ. The CDR3 nucleotides read TGTGCCAGCAGTGCTGGGGCGGGAGACCAAGAGACCCAGTACTTC. Its translation: CASSAGAGDQETQYF.

V and J are TRBV2 and TRBJ2-2; TRBD1 aligns across 7 bases. Germline V gene sequence: CDR1 SNHLY, CDR2 FYNNEI. The V and J ends lost 9 bases and 0 bases, in that order; junction bases with no gene match: 7. CDR3 size: 15 residues. This chain's CDR3 is CASRWDRANTGELFF. DNA for the CDR3: TGTGCCAGTCGATGGGACAGAGCGAACACCGGGGAGCTGTTTTTT.

The chain joins TRBV9 to TRBJ2-5; D might be TRBD1 (6 bases). Germline-derived CDR1 and CDR2 are SGDLS and YYNGEE. CDR3 length equals 17 residues. With 0 bases removed from V and 4 bases from J, the gap between germline ends came to 19 bases. CDR3 nucleotides: TGTGCCAGCAGCGTAGCGGGACATTCTTTAATTGGAGAGACCCAGTACTTC. Translated, it gives CASSVAGHSLIGETQYF. Looking up the rest from reference TRBV9 and TRBJ2-5 gives the full variable domain: DSGVTQTPKHLITATGQRVTLRCSPRSGDLSVYWYQQSLDQGLQFLIQYYNGEERAKGNILERFSAQQFPDLHSELNLSSLELGDSALYFCASSVAGHSLIGETQYFGPGTRLLVL.

In this sample, this clone turned up a few times. The V and J genes are TRBV4-1 and TRBJ2-3; D is unclear. Germline loops: CDR1 MGHRA, CDR2 YSYEKL. Between the trimmed V and J ends, which lost 1 base and 2 bases, there was a span of 13 bases. There are 16 residues in the CDR3. CDR3 sequence (DNA): TGCGCCAGCAGCCAAGTAGACTTAGGGTTCACAGATACGCAGTATTTT. It is translated as CASSQVDLGFTDTQYF.